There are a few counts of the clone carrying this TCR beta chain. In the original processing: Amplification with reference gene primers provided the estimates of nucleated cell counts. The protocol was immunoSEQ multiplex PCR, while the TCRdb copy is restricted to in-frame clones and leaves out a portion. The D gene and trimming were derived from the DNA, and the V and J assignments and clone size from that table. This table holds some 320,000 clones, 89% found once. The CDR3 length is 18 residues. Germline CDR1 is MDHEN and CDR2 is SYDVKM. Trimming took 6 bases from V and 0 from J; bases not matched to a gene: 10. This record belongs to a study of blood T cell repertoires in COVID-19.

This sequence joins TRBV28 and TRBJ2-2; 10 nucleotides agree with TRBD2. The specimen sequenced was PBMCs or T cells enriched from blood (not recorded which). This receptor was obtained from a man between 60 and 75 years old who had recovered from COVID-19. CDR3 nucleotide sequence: TGTGCCAGCAGATCGCGACTAGCGGGCGCCCCGAACACCGGGGAGCTGTTTTTT. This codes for CASRSRLAGAPNTGELFF.